The entry below gives a single T cell receptor (beta chain) sequence along with its context. The data were produced by immunoSEQ multiplex PCR, yet TCRdb's version contains in-frame clones alone and is incomplete. Of around 50,000 clones in the sample, about nine tenths were seen once. These data are taken from a study of blood T cell repertoires in COVID-19. Study as a whole: Acute and convalescent COVID-19 samples came from the United States, Italy and Spain. T cells, B-cell-depleted T cells, or PBMCs provided the cDNA or gDNA that served as material.

V was clipped by 0 bases and J by 2 bases; unmatched bases: 3. CDR3 length: 15 residues. Germline lookup yields CDR1 SGHNT and CDR2 YYREEE (reference sequence). The specimen sequenced was peripheral blood. The chain couples TRBV5-4 to TRBJ2-7, with 9 nucleotides matching TRBD2. The TCR sequence derives from a man between 50 and 59 years old with active COVID-19. CDR3 DNA: TGTGCCAGCAGCTTGGGCGGGGGGGAGACCTACGAGCAGTACTTC. It specifies CASSLGGGETYEQYF. Together with reference TRBV5-4 and TRBJ2-7, the CDR3 gives the full variable domain: ETGVTQSPTHLIKTRGQQVTLRCSSQSGHNTVSWYQQALGQGPQFIFQYYREEENGRGNFPPRFSGLQFPNYSSELNVNALELDDSALYLCASSLGGGETYEQYFGPGTRLTVT.